Described below is a single T cell receptor beta chain sequence and its context. Other DNA sequences in the same sample also yield this CDR3. The data were taken from a study of blood T cell repertoires in COVID-19. Study as a whole: Collection of acute and convalescent COVID-19 samples took place in the United States, Italy and Spain. PBMCs, B-cell-depleted T cells, or T cells were the source of the cDNA or gDNA that made up the material.

As processed by the authors: Quantification of nucleated cells was approximated via reference gene primer amplification. The data were produced by immunoSEQ multiplex PCR, yet TCRdb's version contains in-frame clones alone and is incomplete. For V, J and clone size, that table is used; D and trimming come from the DNA. The table lists 150,000 to 200,000 clones, approximately 90% of them singletons, with approximately 4.9% in the top ten. Seattle researchers signed up patients amid active infection and tracked them longitudinally. The TCR comes from a man aged 25 to 45 with COVID-19, enrolled during active disease. The specimen was peripheral blood.

CDR3 nucleotide sequence: TGTGCCAGCAGCTTTTCAACCGGGGAGCTGTTTTTT. This sequence encodes CASSFSTGELFF. V and J are TRBV7-3 and TRBJ2-2; D ambiguous. CDR1 is SGHTA, CDR2 FQGTGA, per germline. V was trimmed by 3 bases and J by 5 bases, leaving 4 bases between them. CDR3 size: 12 residues.